A single sample gave rise to the 32 T cell receptor beta chains below, sequenced in a study of control samples from healthy donors and cancer patients. Method: immunoSEQ multiplex PCR; TCRdb's copy keeps in-frame clones and lacks some. The table has about 75,000 clones, approximately 94% seen once. The sequencing input was blood. Receptors originate from a woman aged 40 to 50 in good health.

V is TRBV5-4 and J is TRBJ2-1; 9 bases fit TRBD2. Trimming at V came to 1 base and at J to 8 bases, leaving 7 bases not matched to a gene. Germline CDR1 is SGHNT and CDR2 is YYREEE (reference sequence). This CDR3 spans 15 amino acids. Here the CDR3 reads CASSLLLAGMDEQFF. CDR3 coding DNA: TGTGCCAGCAGCTTGCTCCTAGCGGGGATGGATGAGCAGTTCTTC.

The genes are TRBV9 and TRBJ2-7, with a possible D match to TRBD1 (6 bases). The CDR3 extends over 15 amino acids. CDR1 is SGDLS, CDR2 YYNGEE, per germline. V lost 6 bases to trimming and J lost 1 base, with 17 bases between them. The CDR3: CASTPGDAGSYEQYF. The CDR3, as DNA: TGTGCCAGCACTCCAGGGGACGCAGGATCCTACGAGCAGTACTTC.

The V gene is TRBV19, the J gene TRBJ1-4; 7 bases line up with TRBD1. Germline CDR1 and CDR2: LNHDA and SQIVND (reference sequence). CDR3 length: 15 amino acids. The J segment lost 8 bases and the V segment lost 7 bases, leaving 13 bases of the junction unmatched. CDR3 bases: TGTGCCAGTATGGCTCCAGGGGGGGGAGAGGAAAAACTGTTTTTT. Its translation: CASMAPGGGEEKLFF.

With regard to this clone: A junction boundary mismatches the germline segment, possibly from a read error. V is TRBV5-6 and J is TRBJ1-1, with a weak D call TRBD1 (5 bases). This CDR3 region has 11 residues. The germline gives CDR1 SGHDT, CDR2 YYEEEE. The CDR3, as DNA: TGTGCCAGCAACTTGGGGGCTGAAGCTTTCTTT. This codes for CASNLGAEAFF. The full variable domain, rest sourced from reference TRBV5-6 and TRBJ1-1, is DAGVTQSPTHLIKTRGQQVTLRCSPKSGHDTVSWYQQALGQGPQFIFQYYEEEERQRGNFPDRFSGHQFPNYSSELNVNALLLGDSALYLCASNLGAEAFFGQGTRLTVV.

The chain has TRBV14 and TRBJ2-1; weak D call: TRBD2 (6 bases). This CDR3 has 14 amino acids. The germline V and J ends were trimmed by 2 bases and 5 bases, with 10 bases remaining between them. CDR1 and CDR2 from the germline V gene are SGHDN and FVKESK. The CDR3 coding sequence is TGTGCCAGCAGCCAATACGGGGGTCACAATGAGCAGTTCTTC. It yields the protein CASSQYGGHNEQFF.

The chain carries TRBV4-3 and TRBJ1-2; D might be TRBD1 (6 bases). Trimming cost V 7 bases and J 8 bases, with 20 bases left between them. The CDR3 runs to 14 residues. Per germline, CDR1 LGHNA and CDR2 YSLEER. This CDR3 reads CASNQQGSMGGYTF. The CDR3, as DNA: TGCGCCAGCAATCAACAGGGATCGATGGGCGGCTACACCTTC.

This clone appeared once. The chain recombines TRBV7-9 with TRBJ2-3, with D unclear. Trimming pared 6 bases from V and 2 bases from J, leaving 9 bases between. CDR3 length: 13 amino acids. CDR1 SEHNR and CDR2 FQNEAQ come from the germline V gene (reference sequence). The CDR3 DNA sequence: TGTGCCAGCAGGGTGGGGTCCACAGATACGCAGTATTTT. Encoded protein: CASRVGSTDTQYF.

This clone has a single count. CDR3 sequence (DNA): TGTGCCAGCAGGGGACAGGGGGCCGTGGCCGGGGAGCTGTTTTTT. Translating it yields CASRGQGAVAGELFF. V usage is TRBV2 and J usage is TRBJ2-2; 12 positions agree with TRBD1. Germline V gene sequence: CDR1 SNHLY, CDR2 FYNNEI. Trimming at V came to 6 bases and at J to 6 bases, leaving 5 bases not matched to a gene. This CDR3 region has 15 residues.

The chain is built from TRBV9 and TRBJ1-6; D ambiguous. The V and J ends lost 0 bases and 3 bases respectively, with 10 bases between them. Germline loops: CDR1 SGDLS, CDR2 YYNGEE. The CDR3 extends over 16 amino acids. The CDR3 nucleotides are TGTGCCAGCAGCGTAGGGGCAGGCTACTATAATTCACCCCTCCACTTT. It specifies CASSVGAGYYNSPLHF.

This chain uses TRBV4-3 with TRBJ1-3, with D tentatively TRBD1 (5 bases). CDR3 length equals 13 residues. Germline assignment: CDR1 LGHNA and CDR2 YSLEER. V lost 0 bases and J lost 16, with 16 bases in between. DNA of the CDR3: TGCGCCAGCAGCCAAGAATGGCAGGGACCTATTTATTTT. This codes for CASSQEWQGPIYF.

The chain joins TRBV5-1 to TRBJ2-1, with TRBD2 identical over 7 bases. Looked up from germline, CDR1 is SGHRS and CDR2 is YFSETQ. This CDR3 has 19 residues. V was pared by 3 bases and J by 1 base, with 16 bases of the junction left unmatched. The chain's CDR3 is CASSWDPQRASGSYNEQFF. In DNA form, the CDR3 reads TGCGCCAGCAGCTGGGACCCCCAACGCGCTAGCGGATCCTACAATGAGCAGTTCTTC.

V and J are TRBV27 and TRBJ1-5; D remains ambiguous. V was clipped by 4 bases and J by 7 bases, with 8 bases between them. This CDR3 has 12 residues. Germline loops: CDR1 MNHEY, CDR2 SMNVEV (reference sequence). The CDR3 here is CASSSPSQPQHF. The DNA of the CDR3 is TGTGCCAGCAGTTCCCCGTCGCAGCCCCAGCATTTT.

V usage is TRBV19 and J usage is TRBJ1-1; D unresolved. Per the germline V gene, CDR1 is LNHDA and CDR2 is SQIVND (reference sequence). Trimming removed 10 bases from V and 2 bases from J, with 11 bases in between. The CDR3 contains 12 residues. Written as DNA, the CDR3 is TGTGCCACCTTAGACGGTAACACTGAAGCTTTCTTT. Protein: CATLDGNTEAFF.

The rearrangement joins TRBV2 to TRBJ1-2; perhaps TRBD1 as D (5 bases). The CDR3 runs to 14 residues. CDR1 and CDR2 from the germline V gene are SNHLY and FYNNEI. Trimming took 1 base from V and 4 from J, leaving 10 bases between them. The CDR3 here is CASSEDRGFYGYTF. CDR3 nucleotides: TGTGCCAGCAGTGAAGATAGGGGTTTCTATGGCTACACCTTC. The full variable domain, in which reference TRBV2 and TRBJ1-2 provide the parts outside the CDR3, is EPEVTQTPSHQVTQMGQEVILRCVPISNHLYFYWYRQILGQKVEFLVSFYNNEISEKSEIFDDQFSVERPDGSNFTLKIRSTKLEDSAMYFCASSEDRGFYGYTFGSGTRLTVV.

The chain couples TRBV4-1 to TRBJ2-1; 7 bases line up with TRBD2. This CDR3 has 17 amino acids. After removal of 1 base from V and 10 bases from J, the junction contained 16 bases not matched to a gene. Germline lookup yields CDR1 MGHRA and CDR2 YSYEKL. In DNA form, the CDR3 reads TGCGCCAGCAGCCAAGTTACTAGTAGCGGGTGGGACGTAGAGCAGTTCTTC. Translation gives CASSQVTSSGWDVEQFF.

This chain connects TRBV23-1 to TRBJ2-5; maybe TRBD2 (6 bases). TRBV23-1 is an open reading frame whose function is uncertain. The CDR3 has 18 residues. The ends were cut back, 3 bases at V and 4 bases at J, with 24 bases in the middle. The CDR3 spells CASSQPGVRFRAGETQYF. The CDR3, as DNA: TGCGCCAGCAGTCAGCCCGGGGTAAGGTTTAGAGCGGGAGAGACCCAGTACTTC.

The J gene is TRBJ2-1, the V gene TRBV3-1 (or the pseudogene TRBV3-2); 12 nucleotides match TRBD2. Germline-derived CDR1 and CDR2 are LGHDT and YNNKEL (reference sequence). This CDR3 contains 16 residues. Germline trimming cut 6 bases from V and 4 bases from J; bases unmatched to any gene: 7. CDR3 in amino acids: CASRATSGGFYNEQFF. The CDR3 DNA reads TGTGCCAGCAGGGCTACTAGCGGGGGGTTTTACAATGAGCAGTTCTTC.

The chain carries TRBV5-1 and TRBJ2-2; D is ambiguous. Trimming took 4 bases from V and 4 from J, leaving 14 bases between them. Germline loops: CDR1 SGHRS, CDR2 YFSETQ. The CDR3 has 15 amino acids. The CDR3 spells CASSLETPGTGELFF. The CDR3 nucleotides read TGCGCCAGCAGCCTTGAGACCCCGGGCACCGGGGAGCTGTTTTTT. Supplemented by reference TRBV5-1 and TRBJ2-2, the full variable domain reads KAGVTQTPRYLIKTRGQQVTLSCSPISGHRSVSWYQQTPGQGLQFLFEYFSETQRNKGNFPGRFSGRQFSNSRSEMNVSTLELGDSALYLCASSLETPGTGELFFGEGSRLTVL.

This sequence joins TRBV3-1 (or the pseudogene TRBV3-2) and TRBJ1-2; no clear D. The CDR3 is 12 residues long. Trimming pared 1 base from V and 4 bases from J, leaving 4 bases between. CDR1 and CDR2 from the germline V gene are LGHDT and YNNKEL (reference sequence). This CDR3 is CASSQGGYGYTF. The DNA for the CDR3 is TGTGCCAGCAGCCAAGGGGGCTATGGCTACACCTTC.

The chain's CDR3 is CATSRGSGRRTDTQYF. In DNA form, the CDR3 reads TGTGCCACCAGCAGAGGTAGCGGGAGGAGGACAGATACGCAGTATTTT. J is TRBJ2-3 and V is TRBV15; 10 positions match TRBD2. This CDR3 comprises 16 residues. The germline V gene has CDR1 LNHNV and CDR2 YYDKDF (reference sequence). V was clipped by 1 base and J by 3 bases; unmatched bases: 4.

This chain connects TRBV15 to TRBJ1-4, with a tentative D call TRBD1 (6 bases). The CDR3 covers 13 residues. Germline V lookup: CDR1 LNHNV, CDR2 YYDKDF (reference sequence). With 6 bases removed from V and 8 bases from J, the gap between germline ends came to 13 bases. CDR3 amino acids: CATREGVREKLFF. CDR3 nucleotides: TGTGCCACCAGGGAGGGGGTACGAGAAAAACTGTTTTTT. Drawing the rest from reference TRBV15 and TRBJ1-4, the complete variable domain is DAMVIQNPRYQVTQFGKPVTLSCSQTLNHNVMYWYQQKSSQAPKLLFHYYDKDFNNEADTPDNFQSRRPNTSFCFLDIRSPGLGDTAMYLCATREGVREKLFFGSGTQLSVL.

This chain links TRBV19 with TRBJ1-1; no definite D call. Trimming cost V 0 bases and J 6 bases, with 8 bases left between them. Germline V gives CDR1 LNHDA, CDR2 SQIVND (reference sequence). The CDR3 totals 13 residues. The CDR3 nucleotides are TGTGCCAGTAGTATAGATGGGAGGGCTGAAGCTTTCTTT. It specifies CASSIDGRAEAFF.

The chain couples TRBV7-2 to TRBJ1-3; D gene unclear. V gave up 2 bases and J gave up 4 bases, with 12 bases separating them. The germline V gene has CDR1 SGHTA and CDR2 FQGNSA. This CDR3 spans 15 amino acids. CDR3 in DNA: TGTGCCAGCAGCTTAATGACAACAGTGGGAAACACCATATATTTT. Translating it yields CASSLMTTVGNTIYF.

The CDR3 sequence: CASSYGTVYGYTF. CDR3 in DNA: TGTGCCAGCAGTTACGGGACAGTCTATGGCTACACCTTC. V is TRBV6-2 or TRBV6-3 and J is TRBJ1-2; 7 bases map to TRBD1. V shed 2 bases, J shed 4 bases, and the junction held 1 base outside the gene matches. Germline CDR1 and CDR2: MNHEY and SVGEGT. The CDR3 has 13 residues.

The CDR3 sequence: CASSGQGVLNGYTF. CDR3 nucleotide sequence: TGTGCCAGCAGCGGACAGGGTGTATTAAATGGCTACACCTTC. The chain uses TRBV7-9 and TRBJ1-2; 8 nucleotides align to TRBD1. Trimming removed 5 bases from V and 6 bases from J; junction bases left unmatched: 8. CDR1 and CDR2 (germline): SEHNR, FQNEAQ (reference sequence). CDR3 size: 14 residues.

The rearrangement joins TRBV12-3 or TRBV12-4 to TRBJ2-5, with D perhaps given as TRBD1 or TRBD2 (6 bases each). CDR3 length equals 13 residues. V lost 3 bases and J 4 bases, leaving 9 bases between the germline ends. The chain's CDR3 is CASSFGGGETQYF. The CDR3 coding sequence is TGTGCCAGCAGTTTCGGAGGGGGAGAGACCCAGTACTTC.

The chain employs TRBV10-2 and TRBJ2-7; 10 bases line up with TRBD2. The germline gives CDR1 WSHSY, CDR2 SAAADI. The CDR3 sequence is 13 residues long. The trim removed 4 bases at V and 5 bases at J, leaving 2 bases unmatched. Here the CDR3 DNA reads TGCGCCAGCAGTGCTAGCGGGAGAAACGAGCAGTACTTC. Translation gives CASSASGRNEQYF.

The chain employs TRBV6-2 or TRBV6-3 and TRBJ2-7, with a weak D call TRBD1 (5 bases). This CDR3 has 11 residues. CDR1 is MNHEY and CDR2 is SVGEGT in the germline V gene. The germline V and J ends were trimmed by 6 bases and 3 bases, with 6 bases remaining between them. As DNA, the CDR3 is TGTGCCAGCAGCGACAGCTACGAGCAGTACTTC. Amino acid sequence: CASSDSYEQYF.

The gene calls are TRBV3-1 (or the pseudogene TRBV3-2) and TRBJ1-3, with a possible D match to TRBD1 (5 bases). The CDR3 length is 16 residues. Trimming took off 6 bases at V and 0 bases at J, with 15 bases between the two ends. CDR1 LGHDT and CDR2 YNNKEL come from the germline V gene (reference sequence). The CDR3 coding sequence is TGTGCCAGCAGATTTGGGGGAGTTACCTCTGGAAACACCATATATTTT. Amino acid sequence: CASRFGGVTSGNTIYF.

The V call is TRBV5-1, the J call TRBJ2-7, with TRBD1 matching over 8 bases. This CDR3 contains 15 residues. J lost 6 bases, V lost 0 bases, and 8 bases had no gene match. Germline-derived CDR1 and CDR2 are SGHRS and YFSETQ. The CDR3 sequence: CASSLAGTGYVEQYF. In DNA form, the CDR3 reads TGCGCCAGCAGCTTGGCCGGGACAGGCTACGTCGAGCAGTACTTC.

About this clone itself: This same CDR3 is encoded by further DNA sequences in the sample. The rearrangement uses TRBV27 and TRBJ1-5; D gene ambiguous. The CDR3 runs 14 residues. CDR1 and CDR2 from the germline V gene are MNHEY and SMNVEV (reference sequence). Trimming took 1 base from V and 1 from J, leaving 5 bases between them. DNA for the CDR3: TGTGCCAGCAGTTTATTGGGGAGCAATCAGCCCCAGCATTTT. Translation gives CASSLLGSNQPQHF.

The rearrangement links TRBV28 to TRBJ1-3; D is perhaps TRBD1 (5 bases). V was cut by 7 bases and J by 2 bases, with 15 bases left in between. The CDR3 is 15 amino acids. The germline V gene has CDR1 MDHEN and CDR2 SYDVKM. The CDR3 here is CASTPLGVAGNTIYF. The CDR3 nucleotides read TGTGCCAGCACCCCACTGGGGGTAGCTGGAAACACCATATATTTT.